This passage covers 24 T cell receptor beta chains from one sample sequenced in a study of CD8+ T cells in alopecia areata. Specified treatment: oral pan-JAK inhibitor, 5-10 mg twice daily. Following RNA extraction, reverse transcription yielded cDNA that acted as the sequencing template. Libraries were prepared by immunoSEQ multiplex PCR; TCRdb keeps only in-frame clonotypes and omits some of them. The sample records roughly 120,000 clones, 50% to 65% being singletons. The sample in question was CD4+ T cells sorted from blood, obtained at week 24, from a patient treated with tofacitinib. Receptor source: a human donor with alopecia areata.

The chain links TRBV13 to TRBJ1-2; 10 nucleotides align to TRBD1. The CDR3 runs to 12 residues. The J segment lost 5 bases and the V segment lost 6 bases, leaving 0 bases of the junction unmatched. Germline CDR1 PRHDT, CDR2 FYEKMQ (reference sequence). CDR3 DNA: TGTGCCAGCAGGGACAGGGGGTATGGCTACACCTTC. Translated: CASRDRGYGYTF.

The chain uses TRBV5-4 and TRBJ1-1; no reliable D call. This CDR3 comprises 14 residues. The germline CDR1 and CDR2 sequences are SGHNT and YYREEE (reference sequence). Trimming shortened V by 0 bases and J by 0 bases, and 6 bases separated the two germline ends. CDR3: CASSLGLMNTEAFF. The CDR3 coding sequence is TGTGCCAGCAGCTTGGGACTCATGAACACTGAAGCTTTCTTT. Together with reference TRBV5-4 and TRBJ1-1, the CDR3 gives the full variable domain: ETGVTQSPTHLIKTRGQQVTLRCSSQSGHNTVSWYQQALGQGPQFIFQYYREEENGRGNFPPRFSGLQFPNYSSELNVNALELDDSALYLCASSLGLMNTEAFFGQGTRLTVV.

The chain employs TRBV9 and TRBJ2-4; 9 bases are a match to TRBD1. CDR1 is SGDLS and CDR2 is YYNGEE in the germline V gene. The junction had 7 bases not matched to a gene; V was cut back by 0 bases and J by 9 bases. The CDR3 is 15 amino acids. The CDR3 nucleotides are TGTGCCAGCAGCGTAGCGGACTGGGGACAGGGCATTCAGTACTTC. The encoded protein is CASSVADWGQGIQYF.

The chain uses TRBV6-5 and TRBJ1-1; 10 nucleotides match TRBD1. The germline V gene encodes CDR1 MNHEY and CDR2 SVGAGI. The J segment lost 6 bases and the V segment lost 4 bases, leaving 8 bases of the junction unmatched. The CDR3 runs 15 residues. CDR3 DNA sequence: TGTGCCAGCAGTTCTCCGGGACAGGGGAGACCTGAAGCTTTCTTT. It yields the protein CASSSPGQGRPEAFF.

This clone was seen only a few times. This chain connects TRBV18 to TRBJ2-1; 7 bases match TRBD1. This CDR3 is 13 amino acids long. V dropped 3 bases and J dropped 4; count of bases not matched to a gene: 0. Looked up from germline, CDR1 is KGHSH and CDR2 is LQKENI. Here the CDR3 reads CASSPGQYNEQFF. Written as DNA, the CDR3 is TGTGCCAGCTCACCGGGACAGTACAATGAGCAGTTCTTC. Drawing the rest from reference TRBV18 and TRBJ2-1, the complete variable domain is NAGVMQNPRHLVRRRGQEARLRCSPMKGHSHVYWYRQLPEEGLKFMVYLQKENIIDESGMPKERFSAEFPKEGPSILRIQQVVRGDSAAYFCASSPGQYNEQFFGPGTRLTVL.

In this sample, this clone turned up a few times. J is TRBJ1-2 and V is TRBV25-1; weak D call: TRBD1 (5 bases). This CDR3 comprises 17 residues. Germline assignment: CDR1 MGHDK and CDR2 SYGVNS. The V end was cut by 3 bases, the J end by 4 bases, with 21 bases between. The chain's CDR3 is CASSDRRTGPLGYGYTF. The CDR3, as DNA: TGTGCCAGCAGTGATCGGAGGACGGGGCCCTTAGGCTATGGCTACACCTTC.

This clone occurred once. The gene calls are TRBV30 and TRBJ2-7; D is possibly TRBD1 (6 bases). From germline, CDR1 is GTSNPN and CDR2 SVGIG (reference sequence). The V end lost 3 bases, the J end lost 4 bases, and 10 bases lay between the germline ends. The CDR3 spans 12 residues. CDR3 residues: CAWREGQYEQYF. The CDR3 DNA is TGTGCCTGGAGAGAGGGACAATACGAGCAGTACTTC.

This clone was counted a few times. This rearrangement joins TRBV19 to TRBJ2-3; TRBD1 agrees at 10 bases. The CDR3 contains 14 residues. The germline V gene has CDR1 LNHDA and CDR2 SQIVND (reference sequence). The ends lost 5 bases at V and 6 bases at J; junction bases unmatched: 5. The CDR3, as DNA: TGTGCCAGTAGTGAGACAGGGGGCGCGGATACGCAGTATTTT. The encoded protein is CASSETGGADTQYF.

This sequence joins TRBV5-3 and TRBJ1-1, with a weak D call TRBD1 (5 bases). TRBV5-3 is an ORF, with its function uncertain. This CDR3 has 18 residues. V was pared by 0 bases and J by 0 bases, with 18 bases between. CDR3 bases: TGTGCCAGAAGCTTGGCTACATTCCGGGACTCGGTGAACACTGAAGCTTTCTTT. As protein: CARSLATFRDSVNTEAFF.

This clone occurred a few times. The genes are TRBV11-2 and TRBJ2-3; D possibly corresponds to TRBD1 (5 bases). This CDR3 comprises 14 residues. Germline loops: CDR1 SGHAT, CDR2 FQNNGV. The V end was cut by 2 bases, the J end by 4 bases, with 10 bases between. DNA of the CDR3: TGTGCCAGCAGCTTACAGGGTTCCGCAGATACGCAGTATTTT. Translated, it gives CASSLQGSADTQYF.

This sequence joins TRBV6-6 and TRBJ1-2, with 10 bases matching TRBD1. This CDR3 region has 14 residues. Germline trimming cut 5 bases from V and 6 bases from J; bases unmatched to any gene: 6. Germline V gene lookup returns CDR1 MNHNY and CDR2 SVGAGI (reference sequence). For the CDR3, the DNA is TGTGCCAGCAGTGTCGGGACAGGGGTTAATGGCTACACCTTC. This gives the protein CASSVGTGVNGYTF.

There are a few counts of this clone. This chain links TRBV7-2 with TRBJ2-7, with D unresolved. In germline, CDR1 is SGHTA, CDR2 FQGNSA. The V end lost 5 bases, the J end lost 7 bases, and 21 bases lay between the germline ends. This CDR3 has 15 amino acids. CDR3 coding DNA: TGTGCCAGCAGCCCCATTCGGACGGACCACGGAGAGCAGTACTTC. This sequence encodes CASSPIRTDHGEQYF.

This CDR3 is CASSTVREQYF. In nucleotides, the CDR3 is TGTGCCAGCAGTACAGTGCGCGAGCAGTACTTC. The chain joins TRBV28 to TRBJ2-7; D ambiguous. Germline V gene data show CDR1 as MDHEN and CDR2 as SYDVKM. The ends were cut back, 5 bases at V and 6 bases at J, with 8 bases in the middle. This CDR3 has 11 residues.

The rearrangement uses TRBV30 and TRBJ1-6; no clear D. The CDR3 extends over 13 amino acids. The germline V gene encodes CDR1 GTSNPN and CDR2 SVGIG (reference sequence). The V and J ends lost 1 base and 7 bases respectively, with 8 bases between them. CDR3: CAWSGVGNSPLHF. CDR3 sequence (DNA): TGTGCCTGGAGTGGGGTAGGGAATTCACCCCTCCACTTT. The whole variable domain, filled in from reference TRBV30 and TRBJ1-6, reads SQTIHQWPATLVQPVGSPLSLECTVEGTSNPNLYWYRQAAGRGLQLLFYSVGIGQISSEVPQNLSASRPQDRQFILSSKKLLLSDSGFYLCAWSGVGNSPLHFGNGTRLTVT.

This clone was seen more than once but under ten times. The chain employs TRBV2 and TRBJ1-6, with TRBD1 matching over 7 bases. The junction had 11 bases not matched to a gene; V was cut back by 6 bases and J by 9 bases. Per the germline V gene, CDR1 is SNHLY and CDR2 is FYNNEI. This CDR3 spans 15 amino acids. The CDR3 DNA reads TGTGCCAGCAGCGGAAGGCGGGACAGAAGTTCACCCCTCCACTTT. Its translation is CASSGRRDRSSPLHF.

This clone occurred a few times. The chain couples TRBV5-1 to TRBJ2-5; D is perhaps TRBD2 (6 bases). CDR3 length: 13 residues. Trimming shortened V by 4 bases and J by 1 base, and 8 bases separated the two germline ends. Germline assignment: CDR1 SGHRS and CDR2 YFSETQ. The CDR3 protein is CASSRTIQETQYF. The CDR3 bases are TGCGCCAGCAGCCGGACTATCCAAGAGACCCAGTACTTC.

This clone has only a few counts. The rearrangement uses TRBV30 and TRBJ1-1, with D possibly TRBD1 on 6 matching bases. CDR1 and CDR2 (germline): GTSNPN, SVGIG (reference sequence). The CDR3 consists of 15 residues. The V gene lost 0 bases and the J gene lost 1 base, with 12 bases spanning the gap. The CDR3 is CAWSVRGHQNTEAFF. The CDR3 DNA sequence: TGTGCCTGGAGTGTGCGGGGACACCAGAACACTGAAGCTTTCTTT.

A word on this clone: The same CDR3 arises from other DNA sequences in this sample as well. This sequence joins TRBV5-1 and TRBJ2-3; D is possibly TRBD2 (5 bases). CDR3 length: 13 amino acids. V was shortened by 0 bases and J by 3 bases, with 5 bases between the two germline ends. Germline V lookup: CDR1 SGHRS, CDR2 YFSETQ. The DNA for the CDR3 is TGCGCCAGCAGCTTGGGCGGGACAGATACGCAGTATTTT. Protein sequence: CASSLGGTDTQYF. Based on the CDR3 plus reference TRBV5-1 and TRBJ2-3, the full variable domain is KAGVTQTPRYLIKTRGQQVTLSCSPISGHRSVSWYQQTPGQGLQFLFEYFSETQRNKGNFPGRFSGRQFSNSRSEMNVSTLELGDSALYLCASSLGGTDTQYFGPGTRLTVL.

The chain recombines TRBV30 with TRBJ1-1; weak D call: TRBD1 (6 bases). V lost 2 bases and J lost 5, with 12 bases in between. Germline CDR1 and CDR2: GTSNPN and SVGIG (reference sequence). The CDR3 runs 13 residues. The CDR3 nucleotides are TGTGCCTGGAGTCAATACAGGGAAACTGAAGCTTTCTTT. It is translated as CAWSQYRETEAFF. The full variable domain, completed using reference TRBV30 and TRBJ1-1, is SQTIHQWPATLVQPVGSPLSLECTVEGTSNPNLYWYRQAAGRGLQLLFYSVGIGQISSEVPQNLSASRPQDRQFILSSKKLLLSDSGFYLCAWSQYRETEAFFGQGTRLTVV.

The chain is built from TRBV6-5 and TRBJ2-7, with 8 bases lining up with TRBD2. CDR3 length equals 14 residues. V was pared by 5 bases and J by 3 bases, with 6 bases of the junction left unmatched. Germline CDR1 and CDR2: MNHEY and SVGAGI. CDR3 coding DNA: TGTGCCAGCAGTAGAGCGGGGGCACTCTACGAGCAGTACTTC. Translating gives CASSRAGALYEQYF.

The chain is built from TRBV19 and TRBJ1-6; TRBD1 aligns across 11 bases. Looked up from germline, CDR1 is LNHDA and CDR2 is SQIVND (reference sequence). V lost 5 bases to trimming and J lost 8 bases; unmatched junction nucleotides: 8. This CDR3 has 16 residues. The CDR3 sequence is CASSSPGQGGDSPLHF. CDR3 in DNA: TGTGCCAGTAGTTCGCCGGGACAGGGGGGAGATTCACCCCTCCACTTT.

As for this clone: Within the sample, other DNA sequences also encode this same CDR3. The genes are TRBV30 and TRBJ2-5; D is unclear. Trimming took off 0 bases at V and 2 bases at J, with 4 bases between the two ends. Germline V gives CDR1 GTSNPN, CDR2 SVGIG (reference sequence). The CDR3 contains 12 residues. CDR3 loop: CAWSVGQETQYF. As DNA, the CDR3 is TGTGCCTGGAGTGTGGGGCAAGAGACCCAGTACTTC.

This clone has just a few counts. The V gene is TRBV14, the J gene TRBJ2-7, with D hard to call. V lost 5 bases to trimming and J lost 3 bases, with 5 bases between them. The CDR3 consists of 11 residues. Germline V gene data show CDR1 as SGHDN and CDR2 as FVKESK. Here the CDR3 reads CASSFNYEQYF. In DNA, the CDR3 is TGTGCCAGCAGCTTCAACTACGAGCAGTACTTC.

Written as DNA, the CDR3 is TGTGCCAGCAGCCCCCTTAACAGGGTCGAGACCCAGTACTTC. Protein: CASSPLNRVETQYF. The chain links TRBV14 to TRBJ2-5; possible D gene TRBD1, 6 bases. Trimming removed 4 bases from V and 5 bases from J, with 14 bases in between. The CDR3 covers 14 residues. Per germline, CDR1 SGHDN and CDR2 FVKESK.